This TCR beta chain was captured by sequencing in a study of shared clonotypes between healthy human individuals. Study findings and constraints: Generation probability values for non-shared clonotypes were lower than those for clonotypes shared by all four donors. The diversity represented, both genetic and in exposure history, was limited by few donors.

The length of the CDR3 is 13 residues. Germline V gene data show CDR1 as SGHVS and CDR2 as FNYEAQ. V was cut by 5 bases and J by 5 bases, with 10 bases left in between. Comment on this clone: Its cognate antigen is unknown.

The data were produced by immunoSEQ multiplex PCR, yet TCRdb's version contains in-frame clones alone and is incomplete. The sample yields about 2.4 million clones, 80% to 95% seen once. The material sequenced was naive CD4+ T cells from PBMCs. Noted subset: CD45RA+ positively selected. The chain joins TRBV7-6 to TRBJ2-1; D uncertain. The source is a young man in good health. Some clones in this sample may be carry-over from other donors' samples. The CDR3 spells CASSITGHNEQFF. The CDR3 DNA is TGTGCCAGCAGCATTACTGGACACAATGAGCAGTTCTTC.